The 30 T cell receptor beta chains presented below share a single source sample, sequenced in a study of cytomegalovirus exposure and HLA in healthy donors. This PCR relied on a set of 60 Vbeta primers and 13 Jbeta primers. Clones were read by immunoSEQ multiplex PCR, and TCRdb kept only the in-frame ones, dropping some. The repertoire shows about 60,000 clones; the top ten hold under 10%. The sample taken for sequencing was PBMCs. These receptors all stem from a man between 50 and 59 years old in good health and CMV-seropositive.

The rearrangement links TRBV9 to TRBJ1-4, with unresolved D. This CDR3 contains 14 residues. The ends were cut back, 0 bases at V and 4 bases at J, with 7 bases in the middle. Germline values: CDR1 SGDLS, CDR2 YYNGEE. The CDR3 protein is CASSVGTVNEKLFF. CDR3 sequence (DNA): TGTGCCAGCAGCGTAGGAACAGTTAATGAAAAACTGTTTTTT. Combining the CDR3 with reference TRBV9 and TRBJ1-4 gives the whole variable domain DSGVTQTPKHLITATGQRVTLRCSPRSGDLSVYWYQQSLDQGLQFLIQYYNGEERAKGNILERFSAQQFPDLHSELNLSSLELGDSALYFCASSVGTVNEKLFFGSGTQLSVL.

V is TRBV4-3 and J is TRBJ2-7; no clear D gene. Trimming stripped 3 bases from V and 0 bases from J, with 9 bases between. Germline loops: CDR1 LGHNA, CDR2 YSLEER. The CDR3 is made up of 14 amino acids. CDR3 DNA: TGCGCCAGCAGCCATTGGGCCAGCTCCTACGAGCAGTACTTC. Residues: CASSHWASSYEQYF.

CDR3 loop: CASSRRGGRTGEQYF. CDR3 DNA sequence: TGTGCCAGCAGCCGAAGGGGGGGCCGTACGGGAGAGCAGTACTTC. The rearrangement uses TRBV5-6 and TRBJ2-7; maybe TRBD2 (7 bases). The CDR3 sequence is 15 residues long. V lost 4 bases and J lost 7, with 21 bases in between. Germline V lookup: CDR1 SGHDT, CDR2 YYEEEE.

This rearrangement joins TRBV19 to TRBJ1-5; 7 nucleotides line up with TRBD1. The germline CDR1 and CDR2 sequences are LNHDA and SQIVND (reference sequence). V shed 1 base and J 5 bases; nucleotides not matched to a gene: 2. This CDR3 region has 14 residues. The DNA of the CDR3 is TGTGCCAGTAGTATAGGGGACAGTCATCAGCCCCAGCATTTT. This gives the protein CASSIGDSHQPQHF. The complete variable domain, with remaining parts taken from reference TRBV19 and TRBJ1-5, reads DGGITQSPKYLFRKEGQNVTLSCEQNLNHDAMYWYRQDPGQGLRLIYYSQIVNDFQKGDIAEGYSVSREKKESFPLTVTSAQKNPTAFYLCASSIGDSHQPQHFGDGTRLSIL.

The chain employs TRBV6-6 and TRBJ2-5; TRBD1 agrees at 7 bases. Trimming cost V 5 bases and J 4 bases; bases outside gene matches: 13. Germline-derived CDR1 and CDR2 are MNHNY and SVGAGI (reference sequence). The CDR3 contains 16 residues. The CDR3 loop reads CASSPRGTTRGETQYF. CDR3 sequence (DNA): TGTGCCAGCAGTCCCAGGGGGACAACCAGAGGAGAGACCCAGTACTTC.

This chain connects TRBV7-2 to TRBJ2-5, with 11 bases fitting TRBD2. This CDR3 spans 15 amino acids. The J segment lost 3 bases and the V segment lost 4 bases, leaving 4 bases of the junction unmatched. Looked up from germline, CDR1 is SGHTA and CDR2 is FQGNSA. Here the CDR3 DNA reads TGTGCCAGCAGCTCGGTACTAGCGGGAGAAGAGACCCAGTACTTC. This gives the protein CASSSVLAGEETQYF.

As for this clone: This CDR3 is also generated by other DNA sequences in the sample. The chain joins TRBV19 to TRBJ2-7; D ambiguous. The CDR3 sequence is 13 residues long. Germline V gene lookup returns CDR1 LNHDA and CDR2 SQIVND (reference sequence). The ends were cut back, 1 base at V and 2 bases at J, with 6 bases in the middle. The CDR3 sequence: CASSIGGAYEQYF. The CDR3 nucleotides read TGTGCCAGTAGTATAGGCGGAGCCTACGAGCAGTACTTC.

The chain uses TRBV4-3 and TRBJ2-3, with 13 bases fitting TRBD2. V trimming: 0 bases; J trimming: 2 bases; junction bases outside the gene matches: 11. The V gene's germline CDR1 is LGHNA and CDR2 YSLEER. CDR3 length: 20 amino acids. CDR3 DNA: TGCGCCAGCAGCCAAGATGCGGGGATCGGACTAGCGGGGGCCACAGATACGCAGTATTTT. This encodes CASSQDAGIGLAGATDTQYF.

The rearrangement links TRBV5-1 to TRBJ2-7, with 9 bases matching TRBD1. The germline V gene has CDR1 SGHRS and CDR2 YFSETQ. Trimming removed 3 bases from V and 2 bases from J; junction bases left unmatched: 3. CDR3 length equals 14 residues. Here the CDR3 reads CASSSRTGAYEQYF. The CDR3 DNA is TGCGCCAGCAGCTCCAGGACAGGGGCCTACGAGCAGTACTTC. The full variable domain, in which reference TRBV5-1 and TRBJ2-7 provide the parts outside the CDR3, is KAGVTQTPRYLIKTRGQQVTLSCSPISGHRSVSWYQQTPGQGLQFLFEYFSETQRNKGNFPGRFSGRQFSNSRSEMNVSTLELGDSALYLCASSSRTGAYEQYFGPGTRLTVT.

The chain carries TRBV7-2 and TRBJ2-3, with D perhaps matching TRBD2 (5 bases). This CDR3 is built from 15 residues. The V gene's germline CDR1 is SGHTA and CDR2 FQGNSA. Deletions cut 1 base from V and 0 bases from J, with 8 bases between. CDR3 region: CASSLGVASTDTQYF. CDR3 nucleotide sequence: TGTGCCAGCAGCTTAGGGGTAGCGAGCACAGATACGCAGTATTTT.

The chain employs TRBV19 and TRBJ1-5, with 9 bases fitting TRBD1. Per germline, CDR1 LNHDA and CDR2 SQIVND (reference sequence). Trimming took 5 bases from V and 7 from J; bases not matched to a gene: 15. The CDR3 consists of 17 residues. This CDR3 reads CASSGPPGTGYRQPQHF. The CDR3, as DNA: TGTGCCAGTAGTGGGCCTCCCGGGACAGGGTACAGACAGCCCCAGCATTTT.

CDR3 protein: CASSQEGQSYNSPLHF. CDR3 coding DNA: TGTGCCAGCAGCCAAGAAGGACAGAGCTATAATTCACCCCTCCACTTT. V and J are TRBV4-2 and TRBJ1-6; a possible D gene is TRBD1 (6 bases). CDR1 LGHNA and CDR2 YNFKEQ come from the germline V gene. The CDR3 contains 16 residues. V lost 0 bases and J lost 3, with 9 bases in between.

The CDR3 DNA follows: TGTGCCAGCAGCTCTTTTGGACAGGGGGCATGGAATGAGCAGTTCTTC. This sequence encodes CASSSFGQGAWNEQFF. This chain uses TRBV9 with TRBJ2-1; 11 nucleotides align to TRBD1. CDR3 length equals 16 residues. The germline gives CDR1 SGDLS, CDR2 YYNGEE. The V and J ends lost 4 bases and 7 bases, in that order; junction bases with no gene match: 10.

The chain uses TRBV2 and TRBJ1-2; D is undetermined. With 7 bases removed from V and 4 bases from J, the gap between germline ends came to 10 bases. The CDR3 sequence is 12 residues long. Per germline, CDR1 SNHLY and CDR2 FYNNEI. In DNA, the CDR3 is TGTGCCAGCACTCGAAGCTCCTATGGCTACACCTTC. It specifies CASTRSSYGYTF.

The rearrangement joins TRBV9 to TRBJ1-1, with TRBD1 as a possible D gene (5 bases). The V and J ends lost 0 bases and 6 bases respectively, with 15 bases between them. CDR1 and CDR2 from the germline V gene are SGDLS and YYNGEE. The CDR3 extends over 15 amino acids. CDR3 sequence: CASSVGVGPQPEAFF. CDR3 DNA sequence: TGTGCCAGCAGCGTAGGTGTGGGGCCCCAACCTGAAGCTTTCTTT.

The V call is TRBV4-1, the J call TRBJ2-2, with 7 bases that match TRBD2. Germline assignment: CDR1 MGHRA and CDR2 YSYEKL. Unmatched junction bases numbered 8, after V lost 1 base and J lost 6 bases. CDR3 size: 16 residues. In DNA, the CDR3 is TGCGCCAGCAGCCAAGTACTAGCGCCTAGAGCCGGGGAGCTGTTTTTT. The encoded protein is CASSQVLAPRAGELFF.

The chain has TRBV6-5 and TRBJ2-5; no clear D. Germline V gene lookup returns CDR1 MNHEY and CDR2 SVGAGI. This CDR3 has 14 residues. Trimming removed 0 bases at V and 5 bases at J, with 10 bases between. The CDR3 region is CASSYSIRFETQYF. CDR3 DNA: TGTGCCAGCAGTTACTCTATCCGGTTTGAGACCCAGTACTTC.

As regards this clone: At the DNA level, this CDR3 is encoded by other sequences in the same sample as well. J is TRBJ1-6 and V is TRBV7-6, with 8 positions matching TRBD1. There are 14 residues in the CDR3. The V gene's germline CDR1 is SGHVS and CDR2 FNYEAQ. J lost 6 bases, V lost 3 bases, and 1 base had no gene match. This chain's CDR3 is CASSLTGVNSPLHF. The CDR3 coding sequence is TGTGCCAGCAGCTTGACAGGGGTTAATTCACCCCTCCACTTT.

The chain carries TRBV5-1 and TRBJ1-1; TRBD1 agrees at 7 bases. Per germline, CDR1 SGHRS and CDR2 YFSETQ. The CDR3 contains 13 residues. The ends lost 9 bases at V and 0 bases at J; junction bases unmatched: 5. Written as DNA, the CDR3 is TGCGCCACCACGACAGGGCTGAACACTGAAGCTTTCTTT. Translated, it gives CATTTGLNTEAFF.

The CDR3 loop reads CASSLLRRAGASSYNEQFF. The CDR3 bases are TGTGCCAGCAGCTTACTGCGGCGGGCGGGGGCGAGCTCCTACAATGAGCAGTTCTTC. The chain combines TRBV5-6 with TRBJ2-1, with D possibly TRBD2 on 7 matching bases. Trimming shortened V by 2 bases and J by 0 bases, and 21 bases separated the two germline ends. The CDR3 sequence is 19 residues long. Germline V gene data show CDR1 as SGHDT and CDR2 as YYEEEE. Together with reference TRBV5-6 and TRBJ2-1, the CDR3 gives the full variable domain: DAGVTQSPTHLIKTRGQQVTLRCSPKSGHDTVSWYQQALGQGPQFIFQYYEEEERQRGNFPDRFSGHQFPNYSSELNVNALLLGDSALYLCASSLLRRAGASSYNEQFFGPGTRLTVL.

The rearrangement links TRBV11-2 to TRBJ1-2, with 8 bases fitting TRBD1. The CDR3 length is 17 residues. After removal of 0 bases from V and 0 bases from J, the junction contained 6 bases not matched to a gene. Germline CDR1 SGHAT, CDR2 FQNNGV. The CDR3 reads CASSLDPWTGPNYGYTF. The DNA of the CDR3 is TGTGCCAGCAGCTTAGATCCCTGGACAGGGCCTAACTATGGCTACACCTTC. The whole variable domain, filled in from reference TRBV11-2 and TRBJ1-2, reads EAGVAQSPRYKIIEKRQSVAFWCNPISGHATLYWYQQILGQGPKLLIQFQNNGVVDDSQLPKDRFSAERLKGVDSTLKIQPAKLEDSAVYLCASSLDPWTGPNYGYTFGSGTRLTVV.

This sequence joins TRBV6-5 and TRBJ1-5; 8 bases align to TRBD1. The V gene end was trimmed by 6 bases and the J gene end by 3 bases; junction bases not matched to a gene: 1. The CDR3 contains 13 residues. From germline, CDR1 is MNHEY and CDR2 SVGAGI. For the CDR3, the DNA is TGTGCCAGCAGGGACAGGGCCAATCAGCCCCAGCATTTT. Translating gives CASRDRANQPQHF.

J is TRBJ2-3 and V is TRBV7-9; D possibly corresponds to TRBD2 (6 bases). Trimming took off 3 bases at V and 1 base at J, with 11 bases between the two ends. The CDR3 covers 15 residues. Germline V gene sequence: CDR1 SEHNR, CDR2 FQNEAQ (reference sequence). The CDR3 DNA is TGTGCCAGCAGCTTGGAGGGAAAGGGCACAGATACGCAGTATTTT. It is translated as CASSLEGKGTDTQYF.

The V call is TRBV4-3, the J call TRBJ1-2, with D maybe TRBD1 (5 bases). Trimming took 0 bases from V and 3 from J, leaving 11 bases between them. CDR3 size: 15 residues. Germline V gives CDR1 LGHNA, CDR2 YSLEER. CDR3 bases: TGCGCCAGCAGCCAAGAGCCGGAAGGGGACTATGGCTACACCTTC. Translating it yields CASSQEPEGDYGYTF.

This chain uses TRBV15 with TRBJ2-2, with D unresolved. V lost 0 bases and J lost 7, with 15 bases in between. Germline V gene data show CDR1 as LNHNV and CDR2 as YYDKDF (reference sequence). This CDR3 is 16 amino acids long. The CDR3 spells CATSRDLGPMGGELFF. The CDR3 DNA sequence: TGTGCCACCAGCAGAGATTTGGGCCCGATGGGCGGGGAGCTGTTTTTT.

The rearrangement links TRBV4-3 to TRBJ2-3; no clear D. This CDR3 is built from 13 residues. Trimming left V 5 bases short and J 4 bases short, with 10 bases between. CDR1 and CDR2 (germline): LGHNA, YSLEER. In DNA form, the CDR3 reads TGCGCCAGCAGCTCGAGCCGGGCAGATACGCAGTATTTT. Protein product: CASSSSRADTQYF.

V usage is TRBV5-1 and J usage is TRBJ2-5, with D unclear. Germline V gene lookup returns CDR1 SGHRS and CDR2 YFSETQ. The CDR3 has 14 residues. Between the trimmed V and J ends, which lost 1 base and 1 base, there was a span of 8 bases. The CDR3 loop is CASSLNTVQETQYF. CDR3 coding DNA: TGCGCCAGCAGCTTGAATACAGTCCAAGAGACCCAGTACTTC.

CDR3: CAISVPGGTATQQYF. As DNA, the CDR3 is TGTGCCATCAGTGTGCCTGGCGGGACCGCTACGCAGCAGTACTTC. The chain links TRBV10-3 to TRBJ2-7, with D possibly being TRBD2 (6 bases). The CDR3 consists of 15 residues. V lost 4 bases, J lost 8 bases, and 21 bases lay in between. Per the germline V gene, CDR1 is ENHRY and CDR2 is SYGVKD.

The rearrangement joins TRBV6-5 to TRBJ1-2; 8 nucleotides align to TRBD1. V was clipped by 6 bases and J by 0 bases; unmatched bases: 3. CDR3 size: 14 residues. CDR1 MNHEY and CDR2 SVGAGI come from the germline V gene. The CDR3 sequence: CASRGTGANYGYTF. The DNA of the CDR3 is TGTGCCAGCAGAGGGACAGGAGCTAACTATGGCTACACCTTC.

The DNA for the CDR3 is TGTGCCAGCAGTGAAGAGCAGGAAGGCTATGGCTACACCTTC. Amino acids: CASSEEQEGYGYTF. The chain carries TRBV2 and TRBJ1-2, with D uncertain. V lost 1 base, J lost 4 bases, and 10 bases lay in between. CDR3 size: 14 residues. Germline-derived CDR1 and CDR2 are SNHLY and FYNNEI.